These 21 T cell receptor beta chains were sequenced from one sample in a study of spatial heterogeneity in lung cancer (dated by TCRdb to about 2019). The library was built by means of 5' RACE. The sequencer was a NextSeq 500. TCRdb passed the public sequencing reads through fastp at Q25 and MiXCR, retaining productive beta sequences. One record per CDR3 amino acid sequence lists the most common genes and DNA. The sample profile shows some 38,000 distinct CDR3 sequences; 6.5% to 9% of them were found once. 25% to 30% of the sample is held by the ten biggest clonotypes. The sample's time point label is to be understood as: sample taken at primary tumor resection. The source was PBMCs, collected at surgery. The receptors shown here come from a male donor with early-stage non-small cell lung cancer.

This clonotype was detected many times. This rearrangement joins TRBV5-6 to TRBJ2-6, with a tentative D call TRBD1 (5 bases). V shed 3 bases and J shed 0 bases, with 13 bases lying between them. The length of the CDR3 is 17 residues. CDR1 and CDR2 (germline): SGHDT, YYEEEE. CDR3 DNA: TGTGCCAGCAGCTGGCTACAGGTCCACTCTGGGGCCAACGTCCTGACTTTC. Its translation is CASSWLQVHSGANVLTF.

The chain couples TRBV18 to TRBJ2-7; TRBD2 might be the D (5 bases). V dropped 0 bases and J dropped 1 base, with 10 bases sitting between them. The CDR3 totals 15 residues. Germline V lookup: CDR1 KGHSH, CDR2 LQKENI. CDR3 nucleotide sequence: TGTGCCAGCTCACCACCGGGCCGAGGGTCCTACGAGCAGTACTTC. This codes for CASSPPGRGSYEQYF.

The genes are TRBV14 and TRBJ1-1; 11 nucleotides align to TRBD1. V shed 3 bases, J shed 5 bases, and the junction held 5 bases outside the gene matches. This CDR3 comprises 15 residues. CDR1 and CDR2 (germline): SGHDN, FVKESK. Written as DNA, the CDR3 is TGTGCCAGCAGCCAGGACAGGGGGCGCGGGACTGAAGCTTTCTTT. Its translation is CASSQDRGRGTEAFF.

This clonotype was counted at least ten times. CDR3: CASSSSRGASTDTQYF. The CDR3 nucleotides read TGTGCCAGCAGCTCTTCCCGGGGGGCTAGCACAGATACGCAGTATTTT. V usage is TRBV5-4 and J usage is TRBJ2-3; maybe TRBD2 (7 bases). Trimming left V 3 bases short and J 0 bases short, with 14 bases between. Germline V gene sequence: CDR1 SGHNT, CDR2 YYREEE (reference sequence). The CDR3 consists of 16 residues. The variable domain in full, with the rest retrieved from reference TRBV5-4 and TRBJ2-3, is ETGVTQSPTHLIKTRGQQVTLRCSSQSGHNTVSWYQQALGQGPQFIFQYYREEENGRGNFPPRFSGLQFPNYSSELNVNALELDDSALYLCASSSSRGASTDTQYFGPGTRLTVL.

With respect to this clonotype: A much larger clone differs by one base, so this may be a read error. The CDR3 is CASSTGRDSSPLHF. CDR3 nucleotides: TGTGCCAGCTCCACAGGGCGGGACAGTTCACCCCTCCACTTT. The chain combines TRBV18 with TRBJ1-6; TRBD1 matches 7 bases. Germline V lookup: CDR1 KGHSH, CDR2 LQKENI. After removal of 6 bases from V and 9 bases from J, the junction contained 8 bases not matched to a gene. The length of the CDR3 is 14 residues.

The chain uses TRBV19 and TRBJ2-5; D perhaps matches TRBD1 (6 bases). Germline CDR1 LNHDA, CDR2 SQIVND (reference sequence). The CDR3 consists of 15 residues. V lost 5 bases to trimming and J lost 5 bases, with 18 bases between them. The CDR3 spells CASSAALRDTETQYF. The CDR3 DNA reads TGTGCCAGTAGTGCCGCTCTCAGGGACACGGAGACCCAGTACTTC.

This clonotype has a count of ten or more. The chain couples TRBV7-3 to TRBJ1-1; D gene unclear. Trimming removed 5 bases from V and 3 bases from J, with 10 bases in between. CDR1 SGHTA and CDR2 FQGTGA come from the germline V gene. CDR3 length: 13 amino acids. In DNA, the CDR3 is TGTGCCAGCAGCCCCCAGCAAGACACTGAAGCTTTCTTT. It codes for CASSPQQDTEAFF.

This clonotype was counted at least ten times. The chain recombines TRBV20-1 with TRBJ2-7, with a possible D match to TRBD2 (5 bases). CDR1 DFQATT and CDR2 SNEGSKA come from the germline V gene (reference sequence). There are 15 residues in the CDR3. V lost 0 bases, J lost 4 bases, and 16 bases lay in between. The CDR3 protein is CSARDRTSGMYEQYF. CDR3 in DNA: TGCAGTGCTAGAGATCGAACGTCGGGGATGTACGAGCAGTACTTC.

This clonotype was counted at least ten times. The chain combines TRBV2 with TRBJ2-1; TRBD2 matches 11 bases. The J segment lost 7 bases and the V segment lost 5 bases, leaving 7 bases of the junction unmatched. The CDR3 runs to 15 residues. The germline V gene encodes CDR1 SNHLY and CDR2 FYNNEI. For the CDR3, the DNA is TGTGCCAGCAGTCTAACTAGCGGGGGCAGGAATGAGCAGTTCTTC. Protein: CASSLTSGGRNEQFF.

This clonotype was found many times. DNA of the CDR3: TGTGCCAGCAGCCAGTCGGACAGGGGCGAGGGGTTAGCTTTCTTT. The encoded protein is CASSQSDRGEGLAFF. V and J are TRBV3-1 and TRBJ1-1, with 9 nucleotides matching TRBD1. This CDR3 region has 15 residues. CDR1 is LGHDT, CDR2 YNNKEL, per germline (reference sequence). V trimming: 3 bases; J trimming: 10 bases; junction bases outside the gene matches: 12.

The sample holds many counts of this clonotype. The genes are TRBV12-3 or TRBV12-4 and TRBJ1-5; D is perhaps TRBD1 (6 bases). The CDR3 has 14 amino acids. Trimming shortened V by 2 bases and J by 5 bases, and 10 bases separated the two germline ends. The CDR3 loop reads CASSLMGGYQPQHF. The CDR3 nucleotides read TGTGCCAGCAGTTTAATGGGGGGCTATCAGCCCCAGCATTTT.

This clonotype has ten or more counts. The rearrangement joins TRBV20-1 to TRBJ1-6; D ambiguous. V was shortened by 4 bases and J by 6 bases, with 13 bases between the two germline ends. CDR3 length equals 14 residues. Germline V gene sequence: CDR1 DFQATT, CDR2 SNEGSKA (reference sequence). CDR3 loop: CSANRGQLNSPLHF. The DNA of the CDR3 is TGCAGTGCTAATAGAGGGCAGCTTAATTCACCCCTCCACTTT.

Many counts were recorded for this clonotype. The chain couples TRBV6-5 to TRBJ2-3; D remains unclear. CDR1 is MNHEY and CDR2 is SVGAGI in the germline V gene. The V end was cut by 6 bases, the J end by 4 bases, with 8 bases between. The CDR3 is made up of 12 amino acids. The CDR3 loop reads CASRNEADTQYF. Written as DNA, the CDR3 is TGTGCCAGCAGAAACGAGGCAGATACGCAGTATTTT.

This chain links TRBV11-3 with TRBJ1-1; no clear D gene. Germline CDR1 SGHNT, CDR2 YENEEA. This CDR3 spans 16 amino acids. Trimming removed 0 bases from V and 1 base from J, with 12 bases in between. The CDR3 nucleotides read TGTGCCAGCAGCTTAGATAATTGGGAAGGGAACACTGAAGCTTTCTTT. It specifies CASSLDNWEGNTEAFF.

V is TRBV6-2 or TRBV6-3 and J is TRBJ2-1; 10 bases are a match to TRBD2. Germline loops: CDR1 MNHEY, CDR2 SVGEGT. The CDR3 runs to 16 residues. The ends lost 5 bases at V and 7 bases at J; junction bases unmatched: 11. CDR3 sequence: CASSLFRTSGPNEQFF. The CDR3, as DNA: TGTGCCAGCAGTCTATTTCGGACTAGCGGACCGAATGAGCAGTTCTTC.

This clonotype was counted ten times or more. This rearrangement joins TRBV7-3 to TRBJ2-1, with D hard to call. CDR1 and CDR2 (germline): SGHTA, FQGTGA. The CDR3 has 15 amino acids. V shed 2 bases and J shed 2 bases, with 10 bases lying between them. CDR3 nucleotides: TGTGCCAGCAGCTTAGCGGAATTTCCCTACAATGAGCAGTTCTTC. This codes for CASSLAEFPYNEQFF.

J is TRBJ1-5 and V is TRBV12-3 or TRBV12-4, with TRBD1 as a possible D gene (5 bases). Between the trimmed V and J ends, which lost 4 bases and 7 bases, there was a span of 11 bases. The CDR3 is 13 amino acids. In DNA form, the CDR3 reads TGTGCCAGCAGTTCAAGGGGAGGGCAGCCCCAGCATTTT. This encodes CASSSRGGQPQHF.

The rearrangement joins TRBV19 to TRBJ1-2; 7 bases map to TRBD1. The germline V gene encodes CDR1 LNHDA and CDR2 SQIVND (reference sequence). CDR3 length: 16 amino acids. With V trimmed by 5 bases and J by 6 bases, 15 bases remained unmatched. In DNA, the CDR3 is TGTGCCAGTAGTGCCGGGACAGTCTACCATAGCAATGGCTACACCTTC. This gives the protein CASSAGTVYHSNGYTF.

This clonotype was counted ten times or more. V and J are TRBV7-9 and TRBJ2-7, with 8 positions matching TRBD1. Germline V gene lookup returns CDR1 SEHNR and CDR2 FQNEAQ (reference sequence). With 5 bases clipped from V and 3 bases from J, the junction kept 6 bases outside the gene matches. CDR3 length: 14 residues. In DNA form, the CDR3 reads TGTGCCAGCAGCCTCGGGACAGGACGCTACGAGCAGTACGTC. It specifies CASSLGTGRYEQYV.

Written as DNA, the CDR3 is TGTGCCAGCAGCTCGGACACATACAATGAGCAGTTCTTC. Translation: CASSSDTYNEQFF. The genes are TRBV12-3 or TRBV12-4 and TRBJ2-1; weak D call: TRBD1 (5 bases). The CDR3 runs 13 residues. The V gene lost 6 bases and the J gene lost 4 bases, with 10 bases spanning the gap.

This clonotype was picked up many times. V and J are TRBV6-2 or TRBV6-3 and TRBJ2-5; weak D call: TRBD2 (6 bases). Looked up from germline, CDR1 is MNHEY and CDR2 is SVGEGT. This CDR3 has 16 residues. V was shortened by 0 bases and J by 1 base, with 12 bases between the two germline ends. Here the CDR3 reads CASSYSLRGTQETQYF. The CDR3, as DNA: TGTGCCAGCAGTTACTCGTTACGGGGGACCCAAGAGACCCAGTACTTC.